This T cell receptor beta chain was sequenced for a study of long-term antiretroviral therapy in people with HIV (dated by TCRdb to 2022 to 2024). For the wider study: The earliest samples were collected approximately a decade before the 2015 WHO recommendation for immediate ART, a period when ART was typically delayed until CD4 counts fell. A total of roughly 200 cryopreserved PBMC samples were contributed to the cohort by 30 adults with confirmed HIV infection, with samples collected serially over a mean of 6 years (range 1-12). Of the roughly 30 participants with HIV, about a dozen were female. No cross-contamination during QIAcube processing turned up in test extractions that ran a monoclonal T-cell line alongside approximately 35 polyclonal samples. A retrospective serial study tested whether changes in peripheral blood TRB repertoire composition and diversity were associated with ART initiation and durable HIV suppression. Overall study results and their limits: Because pre-ART samples had limited cell numbers, profiling was done on unsorted PBMC rather than on sorted CD4+ and CD8+ T cells. No data were available on ART adherence, viral resistance or therapy changes, limiting inferences about post-ART repertoire changes. A significant increase in TRB diversity was found to be associated with ART initiation, although TRB diversity was observed to remain significantly below that of transplant donor controls even after long-term ART. Because PBMC availability was limited, only the TCR beta chain was sequenced, with no alpha chain pairing. The samples were dated from the mid-2000s to the late 2010s, and the ART regimens that were used may be less effective than current ART regimens. Compared with controls, HIV repertoires had narrower CDR3 length ranges, and the network structure pointed to an antigen-experienced repertoire that shifted only slightly toward naive after ART. Expanded TRB clones identified before ART initiation dominated the repertoire at all time points, although this dominance fluctuated and declined in many PLHIV after ART.

The immunoSEQ hsTCRB v3.0 assay was used at survey level resolution for TRB variable region sequencing. A depth of roughly 35,000-55,000 T-cell genomes per sample was targeted for TRB sequencing. TRB libraries were pooled and sequenced on an Illumina MiSeq using a v3 150-cycle kit. Per the original workflow: Repertoire analysis was run in R within a reproducible Nextflow workflow that covered QC, data transformation and analysis. LymphoSeq2, an R package for AIRR-Seq data exploration, was used to implement custom analyses. Four samples that yielded fewer than 5000 total TRB sequences were excluded, so that 150 to 200 HIV repertoires were analyzed. Among the roughly 190 retained HIV repertoires, approximately 59 were collected before ART initiation and more than 120 after ART initiation. Repertoires were downsampled to 5000 TRB nucleotide sequences, with summary statistics averaged over 100 downsampling iterations. The analysis kept only TRB sequences whose CDR3 regions were at least seven amino acids long. Two measures captured diversity: a Shannon entropy-derived clonality score and the Gini coefficient. In the repertoire networks, any two of the top 5000 CDR3 amino acid sequences were connected whenever the two sequences differed by an edit distance of one. GLIPH2 predicted antigen specificity groups and MHC restriction for TRB CDR3 amino acid sequences. Known CMV, EBV, HIV or tissue antigen associations were flagged by matching CDR3 amino acid sequences against VDJdb and McPAS-TCR. Pre-ART, post-ART and control groups were compared with Wilcoxon signed-rank tests and Holm-Bonferroni correction. TCRdb stores this immuneACCESS table with in-frame sequences only. Part of the clones is absent; in the studies checked, under half of the shortfall reflects unresolved V genes, and no reason is known for the rest. V, J and clone size derive from that table, while D and trimming were established from the DNA sequence. The sample table contains tens of thousands of clones; only one count was recorded for 90% to 95% of them. The top ten clones comprise 3.6% of the sample.

Participants were included only if at least one PBMC sample before ART initiation and at least two post-ART samples were available. Every participant with HIV received treatment in the United States of America. Before DNA extraction, cryopreserved samples of about 0.95-10 million PBMC were thawed and washed. At the time of the earliest PBMC sample for each participant with HIV, ages ranged from roughly 23 to 55 years. PBMC samples were contributed by each participant from 1-4 timepoints before ART initiation and 2-8 timepoints after ART initiation, with a median of 7 samples. For every participant, serial HIV viral load, CD4+ T-cell count, ART history and demographic data were obtained. Genomic DNA was extracted from unsorted PBMC with a Qiagen kit on a QIAcube, processed in batches of 12 samples. With respect to this clone: The antigen it binds to is not known. No much larger clonotype is one base removed from it; base qualities were not supplied.

The junction shows trimming of 1 base on V and 9 bases on J, and the gene matches do not reach 9 bases of it. Including cysteine and phenylalanine, the CDR3 has 16 amino acids. CDR3 DNA only is kept here, 48 bases in frame from base 1. The germline V gene (reference sequence) specifies SEHNR as CDR1 and FQNEAQ as CDR2. The V and J segments used are TRBV7-9 and TRBJ1-6, and 7 junction bases match TRBD1. Sequencing used unsorted PBMCs, obtained 4.1 years after starting antiretroviral therapy. This receptor was identified in a woman aged 45-60 years with HIV. The CDR3 region reads CASSLGPGGLGSPLHF. The DNA is TGTGCCAGCAGCTTAGGTCCAGGGGGGCTAGGTTCACCCCTCCACTTT.